This TCR beta chain is drawn from a study of vaccination and CD4 T cells after COVID-19. Across the study: For post-vaccine samples, collection took place a median around 70 days after dose two, ranging from 14 to 241. Overlapping spike peptides of SARS-CoV-2, HCoV-NL63, HCoV-OC43 and HCoV-229E were used, and cells were stimulated with them.

This clonotype was counted only a few times. Its antigen is currently unknown. V shed 5 bases and J shed 6 bases, with 24 bases lying between them. The CDR3 runs 17 residues. Germline V lookup: CDR1 SEHNR, CDR2 FQNEAQ (reference sequence). The Oncomine TCR Beta short-read assay sequenced DNA from cultured CD4+ T cells. Each CDR3 protein gets one entry after TCRdb re-called the PCR reads with MiXCR. Among some 21,000 distinct CDR3 sequences, around two fifths were seen once, and the ten largest hold roughly 14%. Treatment in this sample: roughly 11-day PBMC culture with coronavirus spike peptide pools or control peptides (ViraFEST assay). Once peptide pools had expanded antigen-specific T cells, ViraFEST sequenced TCRs. Positive PCR dates spanned March to December 2020, predating US Alpha, Beta and Delta variants.

The TCR originated in a human donor with COVID-19. The rearrangement links TRBV7-9 to TRBJ2-3; D perhaps matches TRBD1 (8 bases). Sequencing input: cultured CD4+ T cells from blood. CDR3 sequence (DNA): TGTGCCAGCAGCCCCCCGGGGGGTAACAGGGGGTTGGATACGCAGTATTTT. Encoded protein: CASSPPGGNRGLDTQYF.